This is a list of T cell receptor beta chains from one sample in a study of cytomegalovirus exposure and HLA in healthy donors. Some clones are missing from TCRdb's copy, which holds only in-frame ones; the method was immunoSEQ multiplex PCR. This sample has about 35,000 clones, with 80% found just once. The sample consisted of PBMCs. The receptor source for this set is a male donor in good health and CMV-seronegative. Each CDR3 is given with its conserved first and last residue. A D gene is named only where the DNA matches it firmly. Where a row states a size, it is once, few, many or the class of an expanded clone; other rows omit it.

NA,TRBV11-2,NA,TRBJ2-6,CASALVPSGANVLTF,TGTGCCAGCGCGCTTGTACCCTCTGGGGCCAACGTCCTGACTTTC
once,TRBV28,TRBD1,TRBJ2-2,CASSGTGATGELFF,TGTGCCAGCAGTGGGACAGGGGCGACCGGGGAGCTGTTTTTT
few,TRBV5-4,NA,TRBJ2-1,CASSLSVNSYNEQFF,TGTGCCAGCAGCCTGAGCGTAAACTCCTACAATGAGCAGTTCTTC
NA,TRBV30,NA,TRBJ2-7,CAWSSAESSYEQYF,TGTGCCTGGAGTTCGGCGGAGAGCTCCTACGAGCAGTACTTC
NA,TRBV27,NA,TRBJ1-1,CASSLWGGMEAFF,TGTGCCAGCAGTTTATGGGGGGGAATGGAAGCTTTCTTT
NA,TRBV5-6,NA,TRBJ1-6,CASSLFGTYNSPLHF,TGTGCCAGCAGCTTGTTCGGGACTTATAATTCACCCCTCCACTTT
NA,TRBV2,NA,TRBJ1-4,CASKRQATNEKLFF,TGTGCCAGCAAGAGACAGGCAACTAATGAAAAACTGTTTTTT
NA,TRBV5-4,NA,TRBJ2-2,CASSSQGSGELFF,TGTGCCAGCAGCTCACAGGGTTCCGGGGAGCTGTTTTTT
NA,TRBV5-6,NA,TRBJ1-1,CASSFPTGRTEAFF,TGTGCCAGCAGCTTCCCGACAGGTCGAACTGAAGCTTTCTTT
few,TRBV29-1,TRBD2,TRBJ2-2,CSVEKAGDNTGELFF,TGCAGCGTTGAGAAAGCGGGAGACAACACCGGGGAGCTGTTTTTT
NA,TRBV4-1,TRBD1,TRBJ1-5,CASSLQRDRNQPQHF,TGCGCCAGCAGCCTTCAAAGGGACAGAAATCAGCCCCAGCATTTT
NA,TRBV7-9,TRBD2,TRBJ2-5,CAPQGLPTQTQYF,TGTGCCCCCCAGGGACTACCGACACAGACCCAGTACTTC
few,TRBV10-3,NA,TRBJ2-6,CAITGSGANVLTF,TGTGCCATCACAGGGTCTGGGGCCAACGTCCTGACTTTC
NA,TRBV7-9,NA,TRBJ1-1,CASSKNTGGTEAFF,TGTGCCAGCAGCAAAAACACGGGGGGCACTGAAGCTTTCTTT
NA,TRBV30,NA,TRBJ1-1,CAWSSYRGQTAFF,TGTGCCTGGAGTTCCTACCGTGGACAGACTGCTTTCTTT
few,TRBV4-1,TRBD1,TRBJ2-7,CASSQPGTGVYEQYF,TGCGCCAGCAGCCAACCGGGGACAGGGGTGTACGAGCAGTACTTC
NA,TRBV19,TRBD1,TRBJ1-1,CASSISRGTPEAFF,TGTGCCAGTAGTATATCCAGGGGGACTCCTGAAGCTTTCTTT
NA,TRBV19,NA,TRBJ2-1,CASSPAELPTGEQFF,TGTGCCAGTAGTCCAGCGGAGCTGCCGACGGGTGAGCAGTTCTTC
NA,TRBV15,NA,TRBJ2-5,CATSRDRGTETQYF,TGTGCCACCAGCAGAGATCGGGGGACAGAGACCCAGTACTTC
NA,TRBV6-1,TRBD1,TRBJ2-1,CASSPTRQGNEQFF,TGTGCCAGCAGCCCCACCCGACAGGGCAATGAGCAGTTCTTC
NA,TRBV6-1,TRBD1,TRBJ1-5,CASSEAWDRGNQPQHF,TGTGCCAGCAGTGAAGCGTGGGACAGGGGGAATCAGCCCCAGCATTTT
NA,TRBV5-1,NA,TRBJ2-5,CASSLLGLDETQYF,TGCGCCAGCAGCTTGTTGGGACTCGATGAGACCCAGTACTTC
NA,TRBV9,NA,TRBJ1-6,CASSSRGRGNSPLHF,TGTGCCAGCAGCTCGCGCGGCAGGGGAAATTCACCCCTCCACTTT
NA,TRBV10-1,NA,TRBJ2-1,CASSESVREDPYDNEQFF,TGCGCCAGCAGTGAGTCGGTGAGGGAGGACCCATATGACAATGAGCAGTTCTTC
NA,TRBV7-9,NA,TRBJ2-5,CASSFGPETQYF,TGTGCCAGCAGCTTCGGTCCAGAGACCCAGTACTTC
NA,TRBV10-3,NA,TRBJ1-6,CAIRDQGGNSPLHF,TGTGCCATCAGAGATCAGGGTGGAAATTCACCCCTCCACTTT
few,TRBV7-2,NA,TRBJ1-5,CASRQSTGFNQPQHF,TGTGCCAGCAGGCAAAGCACAGGGTTCAATCAGCCCCAGCATTTT
NA,TRBV13,NA,TRBJ1-1,CASSQFRNTEAFF,TGTGCCAGCAGCCAATTCAGGAACACTGAAGCTTTCTTT
once,TRBV30,TRBD1,TRBJ2-2,CAWRPGQGRTGELFF,TGTGCCTGGAGGCCGGGACAGGGAAGGACCGGGGAGCTGTTTTTT
NA,TRBV18,NA,TRBJ2-5,CASSSDRIQETQYF,TGTGCCAGCTCATCTGACAGGATCCAAGAGACCCAGTACTTC
NA,TRBV7-9,TRBD1,TRBJ1-2,CASSLPGQPNYGYTF,TGTGCCAGCAGCTTACCGGGACAGCCTAACTATGGCTACACCTTC
NA,TRBV7-2,NA,TRBJ1-6,CASSLVAGLESPLHF,TGTGCCAGCAGCTTAGTAGCAGGGTTGGAATCACCCCTCCACTTT
NA,TRBV19,TRBD1,TRBJ1-2,CASSISAGTGDSYGYTF,TGTGCCAGTAGTATCTCAGCCGGGACAGGGGATAGCTATGGCTACACCTTC
NA,TRBV29-1,NA,TRBJ2-7,CSVIMTASYEQYF,TGCAGCGTTATTATGACAGCCTCCTACGAGCAGTACTTC
NA,TRBV19,TRBD2,TRBJ2-3,CASSQPSGGSTDTQYF,TGTGCCAGTAGTCAACCTAGCGGGGGGAGCACAGATACGCAGTATTTT
NA,TRBV7-2,NA,TRBJ1-2,CASRPDIVYGYTF,TGTGCCAGCAGACCGGACATCGTCTATGGCTACACCTTC
NA,TRBV7-9,NA,TRBJ2-7,CASSLEQVTYEQYF,TGTGCCAGCAGCTTAGAACAGGTGACCTACGAGCAGTACTTC
NA,TRBV28,NA,TRBJ2-3,CASLRADTQYF,TGTGCCAGCTTGCGAGCAGATACGCAGTATTTT
NA,TRBV5-1,NA,TRBJ1-1,CASSLEAGTYEAFF,TGCGCCAGCAGCTTGGAGGCCGGGACATATGAAGCTTTCTTT
once,TRBV5-1,TRBD1,TRBJ1-1,CASSLGQGGTEAFF,TGCGCCAGCAGCTTGGGACAGGGCGGTACTGAAGCTTTCTTT
NA,TRBV5-1,NA,TRBJ1-3,CASSLGSSGNTIYF,TGCGCCAGCAGCTTGGGCAGCTCTGGAAACACCATATATTTT
NA,TRBV10-3,TRBD1,TRBJ1-1,CASTASGQGTEAFF,TGTGCCAGCACCGCAAGCGGACAGGGGACTGAAGCTTTCTTT
once,TRBV5-1,NA,TRBJ2-1,CASSPDIALRNEQFF,TGCGCCAGCAGCCCCGACATAGCGCTACGGAATGAGCAGTTCTTC
NA,TRBV5-1,NA,TRBJ1-6,CASSLILNSPLHF,TGCGCCAGCAGCTTGATACTTAATTCACCCCTCCACTTT
NA,TRBV7-8,TRBD2,TRBJ2-7,CASSPRSGSYEQYF,TGTGCCAGCAGCCCCCGGAGCGGGAGTTACGAGCAGTACTTC
NA,TRBV6-1,NA,TRBJ1-2,CATRETGYTF,TGTGCCACCCGGGAGACGGGCTACACCTTC
NA,TRBV2,NA,TRBJ1-2,CASSDGYRQNF,TGTGCCAGCAGTGACGGTTACAGACAGAACTTC
NA,TRBV4-3,TRBD2,TRBJ2-1,CASSQFLAGESNEQFF,TGCGCCAGCAGCCAATTTCTAGCGGGAGAGAGCAATGAGCAGTTCTTC